The text below deals with one T cell receptor beta chain. Its antigen is still unknown. This may come from a read error, since a much larger clone is one base off. The record originates from a study of T cells in Graves' hyperthyroidism and ophthalmopathy. Findings and caveats of the study: Ophthalmopathy could be told apart from stable hyperthyroidism with a 13 V-J model. Before onset, by a median of 6.5 months, the model predicted ophthalmopathy.

Amplified TCR beta CDR3 regions came from RNA transcripts. HTBI primers were used for first-round RT-PCR of the TCR CDR3. MiXCR, run by TCRdb on the multiplex PCR reads, gives a single entry per CDR3 protein. The sample lists about 500,000 distinct CDR3 sequences; approximately 15% were seen once. The germline gives CDR1 SEHNR, CDR2 FQNEAQ (reference sequence). CDR3 size: 15 residues. Hyperthyroidism in the patients, aged 18 to 65, was newly diagnosed and under 2 months in duration. Every diagnosis used clinical symptoms, serum thyroxine and TRAb, thyroid ultrasound and orbital computed tomography. The sequence was collected from a woman between 18 and 29 years old with Graves' hyperthyroidism. Sequencing used blood. This chain uses TRBV7-9 with TRBJ1-2; D call uncertain. In DNA, the CDR3 is TGTGCCAGCGCTCGGCCGGGGAGCACTAACTATGGCTTCACCTTC. Amino acids: CASARPGSTNYGFTF.